Detailed here is one T cell receptor beta chain. Its cognate antigen is unknown. Different DNA sequences within this sample yield the same CDR3. With 0 bases removed from V and 7 bases from J, the gap between germline ends came to 7 bases. Germline V gives CDR1 SGHRS, CDR2 YFSETQ. The CDR3 contains 13 residues. This sample stems from a study of shared clonotypes between healthy human individuals. On the study more broadly: Three plates were used per donor for CD4 naive, three for CD4 memory, two for CD8 naive and one for CD8 memory.

Findings of the study overall: Generally, estimated richness proved larger in naive subsets than it did in memory subsets.

Partitioning of CD4+ cells yielded a CD45RA+ naive subset and a CD45RA-negative memory subset. Generated by immunoSEQ multiplex PCR, the TCRdb table keeps only in-frame clones and is missing some. The table includes millions of clones, approximately 94% detected once. Sequencing used naive CD4+ T cells sorted from blood. The subset was: CD45RA+ positively selected. The chain carries TRBV5-1 and TRBJ2-2; D not certain. This clonotype was obtained from a man younger than 35 in good health. The CDR3 here is CASSLGLSGELFF. CDR3 DNA: TGCGCCAGCAGCTTGGGGTTGAGCGGGGAGCTGTTTTTT. The complete variable domain, with remaining parts taken from reference TRBV5-1 and TRBJ2-2, reads KAGVTQTPRYLIKTRGQQVTLSCSPISGHRSVSWYQQTPGQGLQFLFEYFSETQRNKGNFPGRFSGRQFSNSRSEMNVSTLELGDSALYLCASSLGLSGELFFGEGSRLTVL.